This T cell receptor beta chain appears in the sequencing data of a study of blood T cell repertoires in COVID-19. Study details: Acute and convalescent COVID-19 specimens originated in the United States, Italy and Spain. The analysed material was cDNA or gDNA that came from T cells, B-cell-depleted T cells, or PBMCs.

The CDR3 totals 15 residues. Germline V gives CDR1 MGHRA, CDR2 YSYEKL. After removal of 4 bases from V and 6 bases from J, the junction contained 7 bases not matched to a gene. How the authors handled the data: Amplified reference gene primers provided the basis for estimating nucleated cell counts. Clones were read by immunoSEQ multiplex PCR, and TCRdb kept only the in-frame ones, dropping some. V and J calls and clone size are given by that table; D and trimming were obtained from the DNA. There are 160,000 or so clones in the sample; roughly 90% occur only once, and approximately 3% lies in the top ten.

This rearrangement joins TRBV4-1 to TRBJ2-7, with TRBD2 matching over 12 bases. The material sequenced was peripheral blood. The origin of this receptor is a man in his sixties with acute or convalescent COVID-19. The CDR3, as DNA: TGCGCCAGCAGCCCCGGACTAGCGGGGTTTCGCGAGCAGTACTTC. It encodes CASSPGLAGFREQYF.